Here is one T cell receptor beta chain with its context. The antigen is undetermined. The sample originates from a study of cytomegalovirus exposure and HLA in healthy donors. Germline V gene sequence: CDR1 LNHDA, CDR2 SQIVND (reference sequence). Trimming stripped 2 bases from V and 1 base from J, with 17 bases between. The CDR3 contains 17 residues. PCR employed 60 Vbeta and 13 Jbeta primers. Assay used: immunoSEQ multiplex PCR; TCRdb lists only in-frame clones, some missing. The sample contains 93,000 or so clones, approximately 84% of which appear only once. Points from the study as a whole: Reports showed the classifier diagnosing cytomegalovirus status with high specificity and sensitivity.

The sample consisted of PBMCs. This rearrangement joins TRBV19 to TRBJ1-1; perhaps TRBD1 as D (6 bases). The receptor's source is a woman between 18 and 29 years old in good health and CMV-seropositive. DNA for the CDR3: TGTGCCAGTAGTATACTTAAGGGGGAGGGGACGAACACTGAAGCTTTCTTT. This encodes CASSILKGEGTNTEAFF.